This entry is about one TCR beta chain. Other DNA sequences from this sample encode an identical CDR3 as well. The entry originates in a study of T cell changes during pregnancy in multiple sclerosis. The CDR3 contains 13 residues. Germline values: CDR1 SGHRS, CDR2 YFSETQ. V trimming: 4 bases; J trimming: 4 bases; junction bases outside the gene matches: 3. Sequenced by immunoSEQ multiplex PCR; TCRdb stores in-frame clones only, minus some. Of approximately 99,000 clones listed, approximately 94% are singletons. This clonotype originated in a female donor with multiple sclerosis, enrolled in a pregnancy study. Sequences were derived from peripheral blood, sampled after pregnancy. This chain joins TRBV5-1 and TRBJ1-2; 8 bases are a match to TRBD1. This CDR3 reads CASSLDRGYGYTF. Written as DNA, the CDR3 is TGCGCCAGCAGCCTAGACAGGGGCTATGGCTACACCTTC.